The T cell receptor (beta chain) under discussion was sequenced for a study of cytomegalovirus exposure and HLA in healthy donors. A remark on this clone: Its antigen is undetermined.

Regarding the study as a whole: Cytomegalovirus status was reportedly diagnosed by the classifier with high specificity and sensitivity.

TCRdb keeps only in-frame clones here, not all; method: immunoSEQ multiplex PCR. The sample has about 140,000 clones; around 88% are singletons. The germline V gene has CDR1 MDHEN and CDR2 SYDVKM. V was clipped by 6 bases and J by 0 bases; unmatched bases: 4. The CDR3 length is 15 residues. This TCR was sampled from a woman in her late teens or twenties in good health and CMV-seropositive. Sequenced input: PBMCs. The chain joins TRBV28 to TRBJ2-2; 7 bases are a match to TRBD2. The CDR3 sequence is CASSLGGTNTGELFF. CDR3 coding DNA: TGTGCCAGCAGCTTGGGGGGGACGAACACCGGGGAGCTGTTTTTT.